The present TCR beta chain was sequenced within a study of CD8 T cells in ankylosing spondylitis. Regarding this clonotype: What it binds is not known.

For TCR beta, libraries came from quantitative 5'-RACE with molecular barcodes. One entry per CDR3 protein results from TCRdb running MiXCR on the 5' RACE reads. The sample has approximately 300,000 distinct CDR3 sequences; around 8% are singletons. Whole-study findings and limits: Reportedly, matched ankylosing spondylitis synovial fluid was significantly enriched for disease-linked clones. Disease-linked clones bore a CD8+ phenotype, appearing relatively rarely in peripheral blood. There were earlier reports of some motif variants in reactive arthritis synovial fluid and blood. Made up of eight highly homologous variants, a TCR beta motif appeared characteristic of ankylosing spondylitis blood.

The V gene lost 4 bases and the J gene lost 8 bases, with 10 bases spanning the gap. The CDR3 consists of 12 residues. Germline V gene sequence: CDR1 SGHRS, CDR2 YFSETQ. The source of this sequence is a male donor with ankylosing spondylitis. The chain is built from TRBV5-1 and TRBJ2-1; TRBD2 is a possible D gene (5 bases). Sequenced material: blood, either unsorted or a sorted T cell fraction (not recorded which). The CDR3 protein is CASSRGSDEQFF. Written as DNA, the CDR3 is TGCGCCAGCAGCCGGGGTTCCGATGAGCAGTTCTTC. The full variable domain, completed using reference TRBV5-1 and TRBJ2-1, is KAGVTQTPRYLIKTRGQQVTLSCSPISGHRSVSWYQQTPGQGLQFLFEYFSETQRNKGNFPGRFSGRQFSNSRSEMNVSTLELGDSALYLCASSRGSDEQFFGPGTRLTVL.